The clone carrying this T cell receptor (beta chain) has a handful of counts. CDR3 length: 14 residues. Germline assignment: CDR1 SQVTM and CDR2 ANQGSEA. V was pared by 3 bases and J by 1 base, with 11 bases between. This sample was included in a study of regulatory T cells in long-lasting Graves disease. Arm-PCR with iRepertoire HTBI primers amplified the CDR3 regions for these TCR beta libraries. In TCRdb, the multiplex PCR reads were re-called with MiXCR into one record per CDR3 protein. The table has some 350,000 distinct CDR3 sequences, around 16% seen once. Specified time point: newly diagnosed GD, antithyroid drugs for less than 3 months. PBMCs provided the RNA from which the TCR library was made. This sample also belongs to another study, concerning T cells in Graves' hyperthyroidism and ophthalmopathy.

The sample here was peripheral blood mononuclear cells (PBMCs), taken at new diagnosis, from a patient treated with antithyroid drugs. J is TRBJ2-3 and V is TRBV29-1; D ambiguous. The sequence came from a woman in her late teens or twenties with Graves disease. The CDR3 reads CSVEGIEGTDTQYF. In DNA form, the CDR3 reads TGCAGCGTTGAGGGTATCGAAGGCACAGATACGCAGTATTTT.